What follows is one TCR beta chain and its context. This sample is drawn from a study of blood T cell repertoires in COVID-19. V was trimmed by 5 bases and J by 3 bases, leaving 13 bases between them. Germline assignment: CDR1 SGHTA and CDR2 FQGNSA. The CDR3 runs 15 residues. Participant age was roughly 18 to 89 years, and participants resided in roughly 25 US areas. Researchers sorted participants into cohorts using their self-reported clinical history. Exposed volunteers were people who met a COVID-19 case within 2 weeks before study entry. Study processing details: Reference gene primer amplification yielded estimated nucleated cell counts. Some clones are missing from TCRdb's copy, which holds only in-frame ones; the method was immunoSEQ multiplex PCR. D and trimming come from the DNA, and the V and J calls and clone size come from that table. The sample lists around 400,000 clones; 88% were seen once.

The sample comprised PBMCs or T cells enriched from blood (not recorded which). V is TRBV7-2 and J is TRBJ1-4; D is unclear. The source of this sequence is a woman between 18 and 29 years old who had been exposed to COVID-19. The CDR3 bases are TGTGCCAGCAGCACTAGGGCGGGGTCTAATGAAAAACTGTTTTTT. This sequence encodes CASSTRAGSNEKLFF.